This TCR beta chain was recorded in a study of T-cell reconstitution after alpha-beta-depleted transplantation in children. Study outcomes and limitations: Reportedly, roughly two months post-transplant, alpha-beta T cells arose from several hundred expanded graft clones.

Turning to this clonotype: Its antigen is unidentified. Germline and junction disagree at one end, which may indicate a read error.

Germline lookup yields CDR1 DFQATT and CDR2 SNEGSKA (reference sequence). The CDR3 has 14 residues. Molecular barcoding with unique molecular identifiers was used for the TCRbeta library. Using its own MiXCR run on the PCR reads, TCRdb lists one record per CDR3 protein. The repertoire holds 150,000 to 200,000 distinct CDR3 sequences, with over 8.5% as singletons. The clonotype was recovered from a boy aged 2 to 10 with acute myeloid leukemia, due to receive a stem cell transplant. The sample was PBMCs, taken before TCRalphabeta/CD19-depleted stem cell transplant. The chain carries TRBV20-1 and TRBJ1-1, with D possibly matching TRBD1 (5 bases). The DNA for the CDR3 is TGCTGTGCTAGAGCGCGGGGGGGGGACACTGAAGCTTTCTTT. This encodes CCARARGGDTEAFF.